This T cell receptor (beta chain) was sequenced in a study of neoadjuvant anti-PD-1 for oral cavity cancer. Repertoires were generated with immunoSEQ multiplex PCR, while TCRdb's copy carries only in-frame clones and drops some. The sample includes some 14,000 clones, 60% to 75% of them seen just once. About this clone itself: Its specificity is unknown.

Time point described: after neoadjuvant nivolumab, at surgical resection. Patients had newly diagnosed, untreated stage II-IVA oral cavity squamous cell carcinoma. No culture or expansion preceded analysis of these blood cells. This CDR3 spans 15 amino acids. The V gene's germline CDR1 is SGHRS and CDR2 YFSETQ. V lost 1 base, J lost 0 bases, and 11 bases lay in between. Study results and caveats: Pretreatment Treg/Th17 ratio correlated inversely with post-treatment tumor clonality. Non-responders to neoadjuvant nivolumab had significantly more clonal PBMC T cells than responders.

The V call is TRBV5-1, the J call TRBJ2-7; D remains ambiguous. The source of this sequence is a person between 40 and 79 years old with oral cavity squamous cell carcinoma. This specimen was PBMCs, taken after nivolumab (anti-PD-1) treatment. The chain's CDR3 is CASSLLQALSYEQYF. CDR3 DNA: TGCGCCAGCAGCTTGTTGCAGGCCCTCTCCTACGAGCAGTACTTC.